This T cell receptor beta chain was captured by sequencing in a study of cytomegalovirus exposure and HLA in healthy donors. The study's findings and limits: An analysis was carried out at a later point. It showed that HLA-associated TCR beta chains were more clonally expanded than equally common non-associated chains.

PCR employed 60 Vbeta and 13 Jbeta primers. Assay: immunoSEQ multiplex PCR; the TCRdb copy retains only in-frame clones and omits some. The sample consists of roughly 100,000 clones, around 77% of them appearing once. The CDR3 is 13 residues long. The germline CDR1 and CDR2 sequences are MNHEY and SMNVEV (reference sequence). V gave up 5 bases and J gave up 2 bases, with 8 bases separating them. About this clone itself: Antigen: not known.

The source of this sequence is an older woman in good health and CMV-seropositive. Sequenced: PBMCs. The V gene is TRBV27, the J gene TRBJ2-3; D is undetermined. Here the CDR3 reads CASSIQFTDTQYF. The DNA of the CDR3 is TGTGCCAGCAGTATCCAGTTCACAGATACGCAGTATTTT.